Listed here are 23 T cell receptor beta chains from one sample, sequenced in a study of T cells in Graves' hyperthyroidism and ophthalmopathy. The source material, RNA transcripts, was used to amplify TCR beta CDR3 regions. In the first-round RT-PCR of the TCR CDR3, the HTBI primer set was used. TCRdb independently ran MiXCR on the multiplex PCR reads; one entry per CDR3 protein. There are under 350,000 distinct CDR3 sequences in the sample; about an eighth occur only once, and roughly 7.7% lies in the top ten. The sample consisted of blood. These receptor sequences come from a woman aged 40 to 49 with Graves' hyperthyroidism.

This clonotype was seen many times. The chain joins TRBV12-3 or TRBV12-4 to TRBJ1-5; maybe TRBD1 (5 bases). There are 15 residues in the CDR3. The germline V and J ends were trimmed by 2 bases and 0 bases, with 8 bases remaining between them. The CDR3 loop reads CASSLTDISNQPQHF. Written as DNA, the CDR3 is TGTGCCAGCAGTTTAACGGACATTAGCAATCAGCCCCAGCATTTT.

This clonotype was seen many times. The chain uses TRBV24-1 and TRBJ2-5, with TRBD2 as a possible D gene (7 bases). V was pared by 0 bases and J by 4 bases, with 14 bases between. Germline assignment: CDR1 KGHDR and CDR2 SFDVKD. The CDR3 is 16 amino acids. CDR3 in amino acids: CATSDLEFGGRETQYF. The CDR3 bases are TGTGCCACCAGTGATTTGGAATTCGGGGGGCGAGAGACCCAGTACTTC.

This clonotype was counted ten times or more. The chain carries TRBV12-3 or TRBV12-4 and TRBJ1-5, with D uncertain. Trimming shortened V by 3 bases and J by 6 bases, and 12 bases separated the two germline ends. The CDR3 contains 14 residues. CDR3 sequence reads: CASSLGGFGQPQHF. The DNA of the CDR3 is TGTGCCAGCAGTTTGGGAGGTTTCGGTCAGCCCCAGCATTTT.

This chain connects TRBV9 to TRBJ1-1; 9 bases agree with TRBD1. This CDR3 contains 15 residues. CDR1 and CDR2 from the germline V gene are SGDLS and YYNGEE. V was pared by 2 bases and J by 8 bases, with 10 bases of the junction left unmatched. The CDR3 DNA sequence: TGTGCCAGCAGCGTCAATGCCGGGACAGGGTTAGAAGCTTTCTTT. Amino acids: CASSVNAGTGLEAFF. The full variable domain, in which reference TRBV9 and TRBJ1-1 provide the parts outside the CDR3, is DSGVTQTPKHLITATGQRVTLRCSPRSGDLSVYWYQQSLDQGLQFLIQYYNGEERAKGNILERFSAQQFPDLHSELNLSSLELGDSALYFCASSVNAGTGLEAFFGQGTRLTVV.

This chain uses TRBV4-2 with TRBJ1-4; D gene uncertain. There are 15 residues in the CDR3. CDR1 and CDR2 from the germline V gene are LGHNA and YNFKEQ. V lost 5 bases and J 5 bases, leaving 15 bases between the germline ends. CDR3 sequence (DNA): TGTGCCAGCAGCTCCCTCGGAGACCGAAATGAAAAACTGTTTTTT. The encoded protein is CASSSLGDRNEKLFF.

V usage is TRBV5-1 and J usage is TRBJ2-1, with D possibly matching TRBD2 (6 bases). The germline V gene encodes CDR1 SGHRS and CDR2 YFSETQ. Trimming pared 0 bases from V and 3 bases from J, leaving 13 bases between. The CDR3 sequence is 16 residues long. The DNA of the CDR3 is TGCGCCAGCAGCTTGGACCGGGAGCCACTCTACAATGAGCAGTTCTTC. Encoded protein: CASSLDREPLYNEQFF.

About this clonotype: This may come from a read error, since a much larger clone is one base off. CDR3 DNA sequence: TGTGCCGGCAGCACCCGGCCGGGGGGCTATGGCTACACCTTC. Translated: CAGSTRPGGYGYTF. This rearrangement joins TRBV7-9 to TRBJ1-2, with D possibly matching TRBD1 (5 bases). The germline CDR1 and CDR2 sequences are SEHNR and FQNEAQ (reference sequence). The CDR3 has 14 amino acids. The full variable domain, with the rest looked up from reference TRBV7-9 and TRBJ1-2, is DTGVSQNPRHKITKRGQNVTFRCDPISEHNRLYWYRQTLGQGPEFLTYFQNEAQLEKSRLLSDRFSAERPKGSFSTLEIQRTEQGDSAMYLCAGSTRPGGYGYTFGSGTRLTVV.

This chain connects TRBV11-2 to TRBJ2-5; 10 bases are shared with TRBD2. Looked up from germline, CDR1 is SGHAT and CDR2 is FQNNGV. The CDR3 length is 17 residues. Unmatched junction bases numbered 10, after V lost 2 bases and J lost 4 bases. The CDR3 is CASSLSPSGRGGETQYF. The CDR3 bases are TGTGCCAGCAGCTTATCCCCTAGCGGGAGAGGAGGAGAGACCCAGTACTTC.

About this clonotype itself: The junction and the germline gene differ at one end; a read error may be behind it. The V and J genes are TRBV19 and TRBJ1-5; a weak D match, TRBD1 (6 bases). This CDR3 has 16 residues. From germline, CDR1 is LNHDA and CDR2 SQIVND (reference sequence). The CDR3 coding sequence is TGTGCCAGTAGTCCAGGGTCGGGGGCGCGGAATCGGCCCCAGCATTTT. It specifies CASSPGSGARNRPQHF.

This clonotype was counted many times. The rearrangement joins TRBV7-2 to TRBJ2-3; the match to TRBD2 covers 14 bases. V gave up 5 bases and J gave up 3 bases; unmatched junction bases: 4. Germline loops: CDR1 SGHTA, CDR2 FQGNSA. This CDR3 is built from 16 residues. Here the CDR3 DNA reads TGTGCCAGCAGCATGGGACTAGCGGGGGTAACAGATACGCAGTATTTT. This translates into CASSMGLAGVTDTQYF.

CDR3 bases: TGTGCCAGCAGCCAGATACTAGCGGGAGGTTACAATGAGCAGTTCTTC. It translates to CASSQILAGGYNEQFF. This chain joins TRBV4-2 and TRBJ2-1; the match to TRBD2 covers 12 bases. The CDR3 consists of 16 residues. Per germline, CDR1 LGHNA and CDR2 YNFKEQ. J was trimmed by 4 bases and V by 3 bases; bases with no gene match: 4.

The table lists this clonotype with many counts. CDR3 residues: CASRGDYDGYTF. The CDR3 DNA reads as TGTGCCAGCAGGGGGGACTACGATGGCTACACCTTC. The chain carries TRBV2 and TRBJ1-2; possible D gene TRBD1, 5 bases. The CDR3 length is 12 residues. CDR1 SNHLY and CDR2 FYNNEI come from the germline V gene. V gave up 6 bases and J gave up 6 bases, with 11 bases separating them. The whole variable domain, remainder taken from reference TRBV2 and TRBJ1-2, is EPEVTQTPSHQVTQMGQEVILRCVPISNHLYFYWYRQILGQKVEFLVSFYNNEISEKSEIFDDQFSVERPDGSNFTLKIRSTKLEDSAMYFCASRGDYDGYTFGSGTRLTVV.

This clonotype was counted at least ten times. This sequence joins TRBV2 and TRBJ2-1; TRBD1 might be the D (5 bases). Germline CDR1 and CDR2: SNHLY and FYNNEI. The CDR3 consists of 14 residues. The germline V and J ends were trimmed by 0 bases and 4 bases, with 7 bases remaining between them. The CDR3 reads CASSEARGYNEQFF. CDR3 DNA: TGTGCCAGCAGTGAAGCTAGGGGTTACAATGAGCAGTTCTTC.

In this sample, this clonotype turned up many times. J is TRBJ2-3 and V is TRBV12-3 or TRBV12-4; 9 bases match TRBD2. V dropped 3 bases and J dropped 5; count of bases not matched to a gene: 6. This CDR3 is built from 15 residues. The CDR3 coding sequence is TGTGCCAGCAGTTTCGCTAGCGGGACCGGAGATACGCAGTATTTT. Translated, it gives CASSFASGTGDTQYF.

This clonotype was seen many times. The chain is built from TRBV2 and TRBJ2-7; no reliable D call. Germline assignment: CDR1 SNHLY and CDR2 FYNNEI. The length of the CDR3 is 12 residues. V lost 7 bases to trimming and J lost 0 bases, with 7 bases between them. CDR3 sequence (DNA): TGTGCCAGCAAAAGGGACTCCTACGAGCAGTACTTC. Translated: CASKRDSYEQYF.

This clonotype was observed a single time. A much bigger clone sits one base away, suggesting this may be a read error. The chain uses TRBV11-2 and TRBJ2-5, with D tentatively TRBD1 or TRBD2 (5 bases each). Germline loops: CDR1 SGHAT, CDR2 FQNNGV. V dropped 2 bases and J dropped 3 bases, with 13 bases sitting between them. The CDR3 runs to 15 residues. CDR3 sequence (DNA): TGTGCCAGCAGCTTACGAGGGGTGCGGGAAGAGACCCAGTACTTC. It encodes CASSLRGVREETQYF. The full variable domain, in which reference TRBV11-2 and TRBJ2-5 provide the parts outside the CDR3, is EAGVAQSPRYKIIEKRQSVAFWCNPISGHATLYWYQQILGQGPKLLIQFQNNGVVDDSQLPKDRFSAERLKGVDSTLKIQPAKLEDSAVYLCASSLRGVREETQYFGPGTRLLVL.

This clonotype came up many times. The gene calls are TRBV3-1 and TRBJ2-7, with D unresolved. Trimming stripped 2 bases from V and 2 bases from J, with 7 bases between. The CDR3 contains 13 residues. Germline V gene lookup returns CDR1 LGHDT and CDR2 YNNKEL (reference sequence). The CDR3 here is CASSQSITYEQYF. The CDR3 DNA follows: TGTGCCAGCAGCCAATCCATTACCTACGAGCAGTACTTC.

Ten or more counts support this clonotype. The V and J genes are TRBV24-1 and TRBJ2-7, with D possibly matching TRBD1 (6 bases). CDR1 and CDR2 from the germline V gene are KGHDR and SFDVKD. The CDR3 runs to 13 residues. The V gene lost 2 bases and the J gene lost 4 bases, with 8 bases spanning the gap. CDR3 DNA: TGTGCCACCAGTGATTCACAGGGTTACGAGCAGTACTTC. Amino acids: CATSDSQGYEQYF.

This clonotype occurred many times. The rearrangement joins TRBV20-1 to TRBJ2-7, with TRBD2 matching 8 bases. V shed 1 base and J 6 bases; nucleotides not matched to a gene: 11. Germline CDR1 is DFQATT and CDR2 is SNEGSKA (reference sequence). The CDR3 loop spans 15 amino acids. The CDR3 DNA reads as TGCAGTGCTAGAGCCCCGGGGGTAGCGGGATCCGAGCAGTACTTC. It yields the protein CSARAPGVAGSEQYF.

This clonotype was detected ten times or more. CDR3 nucleotides: TGCAGCGTTGGGGGGGTTGGCAACACTGAAGCTTTCTTT. Protein sequence: CSVGGVGNTEAFF. The chain carries TRBV29-1 and TRBJ1-1; a weak D match, TRBD1 (5 bases). Germline CDR1 is SQVTM and CDR2 is ANQGSEA. V lost 4 bases, J lost 2 bases, and 11 bases lay in between. This CDR3 has 13 residues.

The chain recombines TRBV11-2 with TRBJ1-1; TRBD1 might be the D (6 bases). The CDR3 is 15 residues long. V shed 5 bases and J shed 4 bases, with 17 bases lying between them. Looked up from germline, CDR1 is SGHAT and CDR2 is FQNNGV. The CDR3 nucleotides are TGTGCCAGCAGCCCCGAACAGGGATTAAGCACTGAAGCTTTCTTT. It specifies CASSPEQGLSTEAFF.

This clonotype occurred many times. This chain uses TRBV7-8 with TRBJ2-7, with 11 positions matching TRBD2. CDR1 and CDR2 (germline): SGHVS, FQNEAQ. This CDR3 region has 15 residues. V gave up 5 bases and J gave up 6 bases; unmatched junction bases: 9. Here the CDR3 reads CASSQIAGGPGEQYF. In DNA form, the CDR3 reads TGTGCCAGCAGCCAAATAGCGGGAGGGCCTGGCGAGCAGTACTTC.

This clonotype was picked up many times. Here the CDR3 DNA reads TGTGCCAGCGGTCAGGGGACGGGCTACACCTTC. Translating it yields CASGQGTGYTF. The chain has TRBV27 and TRBJ1-2, with D possibly TRBD1 on 6 matching bases. CDR1 and CDR2 (germline): MNHEY, SMNVEV (reference sequence). Deletions cut 8 bases from V and 8 bases from J, with 12 bases between. The CDR3 contains 11 residues.